These T cell receptor beta chains were read from a single sample in a study of cytomegalovirus exposure and HLA in healthy donors. Sequencing was performed with immunoSEQ multiplex PCR; in TCRdb, only in-frame clones are kept and a portion is missing. The sample consists of roughly 100,000 clones, 83% of them appearing once. The specimen sequenced was PBMCs. These receptor sequences come from a man aged 35-49 years in good health and CMV-seronegative. CDR3s include the opening cysteine and the closing phenylalanine or tryptophan. D genes are given only for firm matches. Not all rows give a size; the values are once, few, many and, for expanded clones, a class.

TRBV7-9	TRBD2	-	TRBJ2-1	CASTPGLADYNEQFF	TGTGCCAGCACCCCGGGACTAGCGGATTACAATGAGCAGTTCTTC
TRBV4-3	TRBD1	-	TRBJ2-5	CASSQGDRGEGETQYF	TGCGCCAGCAGCCAAGGGGACAGGGGGGAAGGAGAGACCCAGTACTTC
TRBV2	TRBD1	-	TRBJ2-7	CASSEAQTGTAYEQYF	TGTGCCAGCAGTGAAGCGCAGACAGGGACGGCCTACGAGCAGTACTTC
TRBV7-3	-	-	TRBJ1-1	CASSLTGVNTEAFF	TGTGCCAGCAGCTTAACAGGAGTGAACACTGAAGCTTTCTTT
TRBV23-1	TRBD1	-	TRBJ2-1	CASSQSRDRGRFF	TGCGCCAGCAGCCAGAGCCGGGACAGGGGTCGTTTCTTC
TRBV18	TRBD1	-	TRBJ2-7	CASSRDRVSYEQYF	TGTGCCAGCTCAAGGGACAGGGTGTCCTACGAGCAGTACTTC
TRBV6-5	-	-	TRBJ1-1	CASISHRRLYTEAFF	TGTGCCAGCATAAGTCACCGCAGATTATACACTGAAGCTTTCTTT
TRBV18	TRBD2	-	TRBJ2-7	CASSPSGGFYEQYF	TGTGCCAGCTCACCTAGCGGGGGGTTCTACGAGCAGTACTTC
TRBV11-2	-	-	TRBJ2-1	CASSLVQYNEQFF	TGTGCCAGCAGCTTAGTACAATACAATGAGCAGTTCTTC
TRBV7-3	-	-	TRBJ1-6	CASSLRSNSPLHF	TGTGCCAGCAGCTTACGGTCTAATTCACCCCTCCACTTT
TRBV6-1	TRBD2	-	TRBJ2-1	CASSVLAGGPNEQFF	TGTGCCAGCAGTGTACTAGCGGGGGGGCCCAATGAGCAGTTCTTC
TRBV29-1	-	-	TRBJ2-3	CSIRGGPDTQYF	TGCAGCATCCGGGGTGGCCCAGATACGCAGTATTTT
TRBV11-2	-	once	TRBJ1-2	CASSLEAAAEYGYTF	TGTGCCAGCAGCTTAGAGGCAGCGGCTGAGTATGGCTACACCTTC
TRBV7-2	TRBD1	-	TRBJ1-1	CASSPRTGGGTEAFF	TGTGCCAGCAGCCCCCGGACAGGGGGCGGCACTGAAGCTTTCTTT
TRBV4-3	TRBD2	-	TRBJ2-3	CASSQDSSGGVGDTQYF	TGCGCCAGCAGCCAAGACTCTAGCGGGGGGGTGGGTGATACGCAGTATTTT
TRBV5-1	-	-	TRBJ1-6	CASSLDRRQGNSPLHF	TGCGCCAGCAGCTTAGACAGGCGGCAGGGTAATTCACCCCTCCACTTT
TRBV4-1	TRBD2	-	TRBJ2-3	CASRQGGLAGNTDTQYF	TGCGCCAGCAGGCAGGGAGGACTAGCGGGGAACACAGATACGCAGTATTTT
TRBV6-5	TRBD1	-	TRBJ2-7	CASSRTGVGYEQYF	TGTGCCAGCAGTAGGACAGGGGTTGGCTACGAGCAGTACTTC
TRBV7-9	-	-	TRBJ2-7	CASSWPWDRQGLHEQYF	TGTGCCAGCAGCTGGCCCTGGGATCGGCAGGGGCTGCACGAGCAGTACTTC
TRBV19	-	few	TRBJ2-1	CASTPLRAGRNYNEQFF	TGTGCCAGTACTCCCCTCCGGGCGGGCCGGAACTACAATGAGCAGTTCTTC
TRBV5-4	TRBD1	-	TRBJ1-2	CASSTRQGDYGYTF	TGTGCCAGCAGCACCCGACAGGGGGACTATGGCTACACCTTC
TRBV5-4	-	-	TRBJ1-3	CASTAGDAGNTIYF	TGTGCCAGCACCGCAGGGGACGCTGGAAACACCATATATTTT
TRBV5-6	-	once	TRBJ2-1	CASSIQGNNEQFF	TGTGCCAGCAGCATACAGGGAAACAATGAGCAGTTCTTC
TRBV10-3	TRBD2	-	TRBJ2-7	CAISESRTSGGLTYEQYF	TGTGCCATCAGTGAGTCGAGGACTAGCGGGGGGTTAACCTACGAGCAGTACTTC
TRBV5-1	-	once	TRBJ2-7	CASSLNDAGGSYEQYF	TGCGCCAGCAGCTTGAACGACGCTGGAGGGTCCTACGAGCAGTACTTC
TRBV7-2	-	-	TRBJ2-5	CASSLDGQQETQYF	TGTGCCAGCAGCTTAGATGGGCAGCAAGAGACCCAGTACTTC
TRBV29-1	TRBD1	-	TRBJ1-2	CSVRMGQNYGYTF	TGCAGCGTTCGGATGGGACAGAACTATGGCTACACCTTC
TRBV9	-	-	TRBJ2-3	CASSGGYPNTQYF	TGTGCCAGCAGCGGGGGCTATCCAAATACGCAGTATTTT
TRBV30	-	-	TRBJ1-3	CAWSTSGRNTIYF	TGTGCCTGGAGTACTTCAGGGCGAAACACCATATATTTT
TRBV7-3	-	few	TRBJ1-1	CASSFGLLATEAFF	TGTGCCAGCAGCTTTGGTTTGTTGGCCACTGAAGCTTTCTTT
TRBV9	-	few	TRBJ2-2	CASSGQGPGELFF	TGTGCCAGCAGCGGCCAGGGCCCCGGGGAGCTGTTTTTT
TRBV2	-	-	TRBJ1-3	CATYTGPGNTIYF	TGTGCCACCTACACAGGGCCTGGAAACACCATATATTTT
TRBV5-4	TRBD2	-	TRBJ2-5	CASSLGLAGQETQYF	TGTGCCAGCAGCTTAGGACTAGCGGGGCAAGAGACCCAGTACTTC
TRBV7-6	-	-	TRBJ2-2	CASSLEGTSNTGELFF	TGTGCCAGCAGCTTGGAAGGGACATCCAACACCGGGGAGCTGTTTTTT
TRBV7-9	-	-	TRBJ1-1	CASRSSSGGTPSTEAFF	TGTGCCAGCAGAAGTTCTAGTGGGGGGACCCCCTCCACTGAAGCTTTCTTT
TRBV5-1	TRBD2	-	TRBJ2-1	CASSLAQRGTDNEQFF	TGCGCCAGCAGCTTGGCCCAGCGGGGGACCGACAATGAGCAGTTCTTC
TRBV4-3	TRBD1	few	TRBJ1-2	CASSQGDREAYGYTF	TGCGCCAGCAGCCAAGGGGACAGGGAGGCCTATGGCTACACCTTC
TRBV7-3	TRBD1	-	TRBJ2-6	CASSSPGQGMGANVLTF	TGTGCCAGCAGCTCACCGGGACAGGGGATGGGGGCCAACGTCCTGACTTTC
TRBV27	-	-	TRBJ1-2	CASSLTAETTDYGYTF	TGTGCCAGCAGTTTAACAGCGGAGACTACGGACTATGGCTACACCTTC
TRBV18	TRBD1	-	TRBJ1-1	CASSQSTGPVNTEAFF	TGTGCCAGCTCACAATCGACAGGGCCCGTGAACACTGAAGCTTTCTTT
TRBV11-3	TRBD2	-	TRBJ2-5	CASSLEWRGGGETQYF	TGTGCCAGCAGCTTAGAGTGGCGGGGGGGCGGAGAGACCCAGTACTTC
TRBV7-9	-	-	TRBJ1-6	CASSHSGVGSTLHF	TGTGCCAGCAGCCACTCCGGTGTGGGGAGCACCCTCCACTTT